A selection of T cell receptor beta chains follows, all from one sample in a study of cytomegalovirus exposure and HLA in healthy donors. The data were produced by immunoSEQ multiplex PCR, yet TCRdb's version contains in-frame clones alone and is incomplete. The table for this sample gives about 130,000 clones. Source material: PBMCs. The receptors originated from a woman in her thirties or forties in good health and CMV-seropositive. Both conserved end residues are part of each CDR3. D genes are given only for firm matches.

J gene,V gene,D gene,CDR3 DNA,CDR3 protein
TRBJ1-5,TRBV10-2,.,TGCGCCAGCAGTGTTGGCGGATTGGGGCAGCCCCGGCATTTT,CASSVGGLGQPRHF
TRBJ1-3,TRBV15,.,TGTGCCACCAGCAGAGAGAGAGTGTTCTCTGGAAACACCATATATTTT,CATSRERVFSGNTIYF
TRBJ1-2,TRBV2,TRBD1,TGTGCCAGTAGTCGTCCGGGGACAGGGTCTTATGGCTACACCTTC,CASSRPGTGSYGYTF
TRBJ1-4,TRBV15,.,TGTGCCACCAGCAGAGGGCGGGCAGGATTAGGTGAAAAACTGTTTTTT,CATSRGRAGLGEKLFF
TRBJ2-7,TRBV5-4,TRBD2,TGTGCCAGCAGCCCGGAACGCGGGAGGGACTACGAGCAGTACTTC,CASSPERGRDYEQYF
TRBJ2-7,TRBV25-1,.,TGTGCCAGCACGGGTTACTACGAGCAGTACTTC,CASTGYYEQYF
TRBJ1-5,TRBV28,.,TGTGCCAGCAGCCCTATCCAGGGGCAATCCAATCAGCCCCAGCATTTT,CASSPIQGQSNQPQHF
TRBJ1-1,TRBV7-9,.,TGTGCCAGCAGCTTGGGAGGGGTTGGGAACACTGAAGCTTTCTTT,CASSLGGVGNTEAFF
TRBJ2-6,TRBV5-4,.,TGTGCCTGGGGATCTGGGGACTTTGGGGCCAACGTCTTGACTTTC,CAWGSGDFGANVLTF
TRBJ1-5,TRBV4-1,.,TGCGCCAGCAGCCATCCAGGGGACAATCAGCCCCAGCATTTT,CASSHPGDNQPQHF
TRBJ2-1,TRBV11-3,TRBD2,TGTGCCAGCAGCCCCGGGAGGGTAAGTGAGCAGTTCTTC,CASSPGRVSEQFF
TRBJ2-7,TRBV5-1,.,TGCGCCAGCAGCTTGTCACTCGCAAACTACGAGCAGTACTTC,CASSLSLANYEQYF
TRBJ1-5,TRBV19,.,TGTGCCACGCGGACAGATAATCAGCCCCAGCATTTT,CATRTDNQPQHF
TRBJ2-3,TRBV7-2,.,TGTGCCAGCAGCTTATTCGCCCGAGGCACAGATACGCAGTATTTT,CASSLFARGTDTQYF
TRBJ1-5,TRBV19,TRBD1,TGTGCCAGTACCACCGGACAGGCCCTGCGGCCCCAGCATTTT,CASTTGQALRPQHF
TRBJ2-5,TRBV7-2,TRBD2,TGTGCCAGCAGCTTCACACCTAGCGGTAGGGGAGAGACCCAGTACTTC,CASSFTPSGRGETQYF
TRBJ2-3,TRBV2,.,TGTGCCAGCAGTGCAGGGTACACAGATACGCAGTATTTT,CASSAGYTDTQYF
TRBJ2-2,TRBV11-3,.,TGTGCCAGCAGCTCCCGATCGAGGGAGACAGGGAACACCGGGGAGCTGTTTTTT,CASSSRSRETGNTGELFF
TRBJ2-7,TRBV5-5,.,TGTGCCAGCAGCTTGGGTTGGGGCTTTGAGTACTTC,CASSLGWGFEYF
TRBJ1-3,TRBV15,.,TGTGCCACCAGCAGCGGCTTCGGGAGGGGCTCTGGAAACACCATATATTTT,CATSSGFGRGSGNTIYF
TRBJ1-2,TRBV18,TRBD1,TGTGCCAGCTCACCAGGGACAGACTATGGCTACACCTTC,CASSPGTDYGYTF
TRBJ2-1,TRBV29-1,.,TGCAGCGTTCATTCGACAGGGAGGTACTGGGATGAGCAGTTCTTC,CSVHSTGRYWDEQFF
TRBJ2-7,TRBV7-9,TRBD1,TGTGCCAGCAGCTACCGGGACAGCCGCGAGCAGTACTTC,CASSYRDSREQYF
TRBJ2-3,TRBV18,TRBD2,TGTGCCAGCTCACCGGGGACTAGCGGGAGAGGCACAGATACGCAGTATTTT,CASSPGTSGRGTDTQYF
TRBJ1-1,TRBV5-4,.,TGTGCCAGCAGCTTGCCGATAGTGAACACTGAAGCTTTCTTT,CASSLPIVNTEAFF
TRBJ2-2,TRBV13,.,TGTGCCAGCAGCTCCCGGGATTCAGTCACCGGAGGGGAGCTGTTTTTT,CASSSRDSVTGGELFF
TRBJ2-1,TRBV5-4,TRBD2,TGTGCCAGTCGAAAGGGGGGACTAGCGGTGAACGCCTACAATGAGCAGTTCTTC,CASRKGGLAVNAYNEQFF
TRBJ2-2,TRBV11-2,.,TGTGCCAGCAGCTTAGATCGGGTAACGAACACCGGGGAGCTGTTTTTT,CASSLDRVTNTGELFF
TRBJ2-2,TRBV10-3,TRBD2,TGTGCCACTTCCGGACTAGCGGAGAACACCGGGGAGCTGTTTTTT,CATSGLAENTGELFF
TRBJ1-5,TRBV19,.,TGTGCCACCCGGGGGGGGCAGGCCGGGGGCCAGCCCCAGCATTTT,CATRGGQAGGQPQHF
TRBJ2-1,TRBV28,.,TGTGCCAGCAGTCCTACTGACTACAATGAGCAGTTCTTC,CASSPTDYNEQFF
TRBJ1-2,TRBV14,.,TGTGCCAGCAGCCTACCCTGGGGGCTCTATGGCTACACCTTC,CASSLPWGLYGYTF
TRBJ2-1,TRBV9,.,TGTGCCAGCAGCGTAGTAGGGGGTAAATCCTACAATGAGCAGTTCTTC,CASSVVGGKSYNEQFF
TRBJ2-1,TRBV29-1,TRBD1,TGCAGCGAGACCCGGACAGGGGCCTACAATGAGCAGTTCTTC,CSETRTGAYNEQFF
TRBJ2-7,TRBV19,.,TGTGCCAGTAGTGTGACAGGATACGAGCAGTACTTC,CASSVTGYEQYF
TRBJ1-5,TRBV6-1,.,TGTGCCAGCAATCCAAACAATCAGCCCCAGCATTTT,CASNPNNQPQHF
TRBJ2-2,TRBV9,.,TGTGCCAGCAGCGTAGGAGGCAACCACCGGGAGCTGTTTTTT,CASSVGGNHRELFF
TRBJ1-2,TRBV5-5,.,TGTGCCAGCAGCCCGGACAGCGGAGGCTATGGCTACACCTTC,CASSPDSGGYGYTF
TRBJ2-2,TRBV13,.,TGTGCCAGCAGCCCCGGGTTTCCGAACACCGGGGAGCTGTTTTTT,CASSPGFPNTGELFF
TRBJ2-5,TRBV6-1,.,TGTGCCAGCAGTGGGGCAGGCCTCCGAGCGACCCAGTACTTC,CASSGAGLRATQYF
TRBJ2-7,TRBV28,.,TGTGCCAGCAGTTTCATCTCCTACGAGCAGTACTTC,CASSFISYEQYF
TRBJ2-5,TRBV15,.,TGTGCCACCAGCAGAGATCTGGAGGAGACCCAGTACTTC,CATSRDLEETQYF
TRBJ2-2,TRBV7-3,.,TGTGCCAGCAGCTTATTAGGGAGTCCCACCGGGGAGCTGTTTTTT,CASSLLGSPTGELFF
TRBJ2-7,TRBV9,.,TGTGCCAGCAGCAACACAGGTGACCTCTACGACGGGCAGTACTTC,CASSNTGDLYDGQYF
TRBJ2-1,TRBV5-4,TRBD2,TGTGCCAGCAGCGAAGGACTAGGGAATGAGCAGTTCTTC,CASSEGLGNEQFF
TRBJ1-5,TRBV15,.,TGTGCCACCAGCAGTGAGGAGGGAGTAAGTCAGCCCCAGCATTTT,CATSSEEGVSQPQHF
TRBJ2-3,TRBV9,.,TGTGCCAGCAGCGTAGGAGCAGATACGCAGTATTTT,CASSVGADTQYF
TRBJ2-5,TRBV2,TRBD1,TGTGCCAGGAGCCAAGGGACAGGGAGGGAGACCCAGTACTTC,CARSQGTGRETQYF
TRBJ1-1,TRBV29-1,.,TGCAGCGTTGCGGATGGGCCGTTGGCTCGGAACACTGAAGCTTTCTTT,CSVADGPLARNTEAFF
TRBJ2-1,TRBV4-1,TRBD1,TGCGCCAGCAGCCAAGCTACAGGGGGCTCCTACAATGAGCAGTTCTTC,CASSQATGGSYNEQFF
TRBJ1-2,TRBV6-5,.,TGTGCCGCCTATGGGACAATTAACTATGGCTACACCTTC,CAAYGTINYGYTF
TRBJ2-1,TRBV27,.,TGTGCCAGCAGCTACAGCGGGAATGAGCAGTTCTTC,CASSYSGNEQFF
TRBJ2-3,TRBV7-9,.,TGTGCCAGCAGCTTAGCGAGGGAGGTGCGCACAGATACGCAGTATTTT,CASSLAREVRTDTQYF
TRBJ2-2,TRBV5-1,TRBD2,TGCGCCAGCAGCTTGGCCGGGACTAGCGGGATCGGGACCGGGGAGCTGTTTTTT,CASSLAGTSGIGTGELFF
TRBJ2-7,TRBV30,.,TGTGCCTGGAGTGTGAACAGGGACTACGAGCAGTACTTC,CAWSVNRDYEQYF
TRBJ2-2,TRBV5-4,.,TGTGCCAGCAACACTCCCGGGCAGGGCCCAACCGGGGAGCTGTTTTTT,CASNTPGQGPTGELFF
TRBJ1-5,TRBV18,TRBD1,TGTGCCAGCTCATCGACAGGGAACGATCAGCCCCAGCATTTT,CASSSTGNDQPQHF
TRBJ2-7,TRBV11-3,TRBD1,TGTGCCAGCAGCCAACAGGGGATTGACTCCGAGCAGTACTTC,CASSQQGIDSEQYF
TRBJ2-3,TRBV18,.,TGTGCCAGCTCACCACGGCCAACAGGGACCACAGATACGCAGTATTTT,CASSPRPTGTTDTQYF
TRBJ2-1,TRBV7-2,TRBD2,TGTGCCAGCAGCTCTATAGCGGGAATTTACAATGAGCAGTTCTTC,CASSSIAGIYNEQFF